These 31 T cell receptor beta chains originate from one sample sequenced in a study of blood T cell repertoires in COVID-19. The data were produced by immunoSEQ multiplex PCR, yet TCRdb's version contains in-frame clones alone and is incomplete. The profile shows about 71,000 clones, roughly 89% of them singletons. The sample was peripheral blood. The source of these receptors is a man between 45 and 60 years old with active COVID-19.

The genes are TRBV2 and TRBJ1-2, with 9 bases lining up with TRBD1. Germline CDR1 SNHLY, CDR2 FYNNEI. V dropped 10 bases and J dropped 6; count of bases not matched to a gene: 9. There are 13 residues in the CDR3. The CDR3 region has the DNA TGTGCCACCCCAGTTAGGGACAGGGATGGCTACACCTTC. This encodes CATPVRDRDGYTF.

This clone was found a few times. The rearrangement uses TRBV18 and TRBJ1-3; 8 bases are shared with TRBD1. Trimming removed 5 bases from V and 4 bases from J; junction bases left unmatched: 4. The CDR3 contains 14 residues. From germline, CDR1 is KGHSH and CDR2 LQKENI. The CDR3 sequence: CASSTDRGGNTIYF. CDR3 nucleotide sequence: TGTGCCAGCTCAACAGACAGGGGAGGAAACACCATATATTTT.

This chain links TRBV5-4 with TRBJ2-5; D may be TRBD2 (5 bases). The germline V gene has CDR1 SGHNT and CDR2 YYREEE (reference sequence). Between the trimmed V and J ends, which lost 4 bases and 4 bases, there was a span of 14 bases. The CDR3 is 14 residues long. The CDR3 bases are TGTGCCAGCAGCATCGCAGGAGGCGGAGAGACCCAGTACTTC. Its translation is CASSIAGGGETQYF.

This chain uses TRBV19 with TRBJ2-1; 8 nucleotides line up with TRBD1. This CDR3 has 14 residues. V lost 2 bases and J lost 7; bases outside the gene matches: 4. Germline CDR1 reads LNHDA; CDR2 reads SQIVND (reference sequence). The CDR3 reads CASSIQGAWNEQFF. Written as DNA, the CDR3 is TGTGCCAGTAGTATACAGGGGGCTTGGAATGAGCAGTTCTTC.

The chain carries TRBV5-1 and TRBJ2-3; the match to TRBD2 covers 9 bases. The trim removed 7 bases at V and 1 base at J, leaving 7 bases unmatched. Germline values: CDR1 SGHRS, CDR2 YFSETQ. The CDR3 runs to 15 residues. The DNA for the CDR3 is TGCGCCAGCTCCTGGGCGGGGGGGGGCACAGATACGCAGTATTTT. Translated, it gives CASSWAGGGTDTQYF. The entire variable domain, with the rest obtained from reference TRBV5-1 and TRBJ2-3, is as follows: KAGVTQTPRYLIKTRGQQVTLSCSPISGHRSVSWYQQTPGQGLQFLFEYFSETQRNKGNFPGRFSGRQFSNSRSEMNVSTLELGDSALYLCASSWAGGGTDTQYFGPGTRLTVL.

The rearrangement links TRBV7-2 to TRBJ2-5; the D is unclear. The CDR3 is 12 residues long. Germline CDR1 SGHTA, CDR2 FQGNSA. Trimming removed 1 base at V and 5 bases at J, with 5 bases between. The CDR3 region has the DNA TGTGCCAGCAGCTTAGTTCGTGAGACCCAGTACTTC. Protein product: CASSLVRETQYF. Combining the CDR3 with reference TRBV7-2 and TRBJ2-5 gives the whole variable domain GAGVSQSPSNKVTEKGKDVELRCDPISGHTALYWYRQSLGQGLEFLIYFQGNSAPDKSGLPSDRFSAERTGGSVSTLTIQRTQQEDSAVYLCASSLVRETQYFGPGTRLLVL.

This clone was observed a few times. The CDR3 spells CASSLESGHWNSPLHF. The CDR3 region has the DNA TGTGCCAGCAGTTTAGAAAGTGGACATTGGAATTCACCCCTCCACTTT. The genes are TRBV6-2 or TRBV6-3 and TRBJ1-6; possible D gene TRBD1, 5 bases. There are 16 residues in the CDR3. The germline V gene has CDR1 MNHEY and CDR2 SVGEGT. Trimming cost V 4 bases and J 7 bases, with 17 bases left between them.

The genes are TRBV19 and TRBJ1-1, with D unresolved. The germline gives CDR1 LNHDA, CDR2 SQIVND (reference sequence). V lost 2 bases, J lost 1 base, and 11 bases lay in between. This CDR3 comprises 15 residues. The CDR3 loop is CASSISQGGNTEAFF. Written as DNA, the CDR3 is TGTGCCAGTAGTATAAGTCAAGGCGGGAACACTGAAGCTTTCTTT.

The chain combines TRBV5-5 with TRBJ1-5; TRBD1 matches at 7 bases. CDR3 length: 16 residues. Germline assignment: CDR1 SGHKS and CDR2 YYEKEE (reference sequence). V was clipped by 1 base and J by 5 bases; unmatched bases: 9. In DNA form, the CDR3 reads TGTGCCAGCAGCTTGATATCCAGGGGGGATCATCAGCCCCAGCATTTT. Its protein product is CASSLISRGDHQPQHF.

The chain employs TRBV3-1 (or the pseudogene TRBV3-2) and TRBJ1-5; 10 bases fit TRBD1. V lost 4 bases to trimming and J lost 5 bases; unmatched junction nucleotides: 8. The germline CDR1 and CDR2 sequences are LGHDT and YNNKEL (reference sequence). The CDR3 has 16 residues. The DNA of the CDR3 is TGTGCCAGCAGCCCCGCCCCGGACAGGGGGGATCAGCCCCAGCATTTT. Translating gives CASSPAPDRGDQPQHF.

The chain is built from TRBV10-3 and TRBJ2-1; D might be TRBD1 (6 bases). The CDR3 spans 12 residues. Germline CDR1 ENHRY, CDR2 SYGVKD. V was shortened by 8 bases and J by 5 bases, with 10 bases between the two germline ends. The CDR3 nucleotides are TGTGCCATCGAGGGGGACCACAATGAGCAGTTCTTC. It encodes CAIEGDHNEQFF.

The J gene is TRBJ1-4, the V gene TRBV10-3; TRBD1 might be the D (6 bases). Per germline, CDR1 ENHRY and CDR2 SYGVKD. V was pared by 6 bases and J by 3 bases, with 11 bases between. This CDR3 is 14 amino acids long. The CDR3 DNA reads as TGTGCCATCAGGGGGGACATGGCTAATGAAAAACTGTTTTTT. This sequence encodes CAIRGDMANEKLFF.

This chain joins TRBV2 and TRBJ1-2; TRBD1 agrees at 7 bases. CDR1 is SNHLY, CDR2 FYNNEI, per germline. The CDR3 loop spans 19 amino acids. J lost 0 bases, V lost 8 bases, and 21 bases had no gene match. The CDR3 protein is CASGGVKIKGGTANYGYTF. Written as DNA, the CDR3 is TGTGCCAGCGGTGGAGTGAAGATCAAGGGTGGGACAGCTAACTATGGCTACACCTTC. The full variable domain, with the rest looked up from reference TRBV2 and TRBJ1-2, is EPEVTQTPSHQVTQMGQEVILRCVPISNHLYFYWYRQILGQKVEFLVSFYNNEISEKSEIFDDQFSVERPDGSNFTLKIRSTKLEDSAMYFCASGGVKIKGGTANYGYTFGSGTRLTVV.

CDR3 nucleotides: TGTGCCAGCAGCGGGACAGGCGAACTTGTAGCTTTCTTT. This translates into CASSGTGELVAFF. This chain links TRBV7-9 with TRBJ1-1, with 8 bases that match TRBD1. The trim removed 5 bases at V and 10 bases at J, leaving 9 bases unmatched. Germline values: CDR1 SEHNR, CDR2 FQNEAQ (reference sequence). This CDR3 is 13 amino acids long. Full variable domain (outside the CDR3, taken from reference TRBV7-9 and TRBJ1-1): DTGVSQNPRHKITKRGQNVTFRCDPISEHNRLYWYRQTLGQGPEFLTYFQNEAQLEKSRLLSDRFSAERPKGSFSTLEIQRTEQGDSAMYLCASSGTGELVAFFGQGTRLTVV.

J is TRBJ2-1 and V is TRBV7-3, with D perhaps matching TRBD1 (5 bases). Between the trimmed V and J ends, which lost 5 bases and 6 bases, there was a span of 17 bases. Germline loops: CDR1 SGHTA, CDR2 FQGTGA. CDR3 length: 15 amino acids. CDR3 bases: TGTGCCAGCAGCAAAAGCCCCCAGGGCGGCAATGAGCAGTTCTTC. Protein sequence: CASSKSPQGGNEQFF.

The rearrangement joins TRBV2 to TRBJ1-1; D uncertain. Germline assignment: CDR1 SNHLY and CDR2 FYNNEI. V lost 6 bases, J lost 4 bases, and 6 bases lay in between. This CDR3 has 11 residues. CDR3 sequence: CASRAATEAFF. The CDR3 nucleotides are TGTGCCAGCAGGGCGGCCACTGAAGCTTTCTTT.

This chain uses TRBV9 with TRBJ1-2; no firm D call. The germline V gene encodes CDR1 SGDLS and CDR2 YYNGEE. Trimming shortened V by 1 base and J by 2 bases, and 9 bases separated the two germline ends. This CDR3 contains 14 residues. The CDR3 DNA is TGTGCCAGCAGCGTAACGACACAAAACTATGGCTACACCTTC. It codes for CASSVTTQNYGYTF.

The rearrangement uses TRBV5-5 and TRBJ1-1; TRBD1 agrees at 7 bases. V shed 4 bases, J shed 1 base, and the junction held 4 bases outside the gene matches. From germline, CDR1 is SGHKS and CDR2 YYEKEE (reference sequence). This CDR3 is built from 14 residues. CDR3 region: CASSRRDRNTEAFF. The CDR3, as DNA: TGTGCCAGCAGCCGAAGGGACAGGAACACTGAAGCTTTCTTT.

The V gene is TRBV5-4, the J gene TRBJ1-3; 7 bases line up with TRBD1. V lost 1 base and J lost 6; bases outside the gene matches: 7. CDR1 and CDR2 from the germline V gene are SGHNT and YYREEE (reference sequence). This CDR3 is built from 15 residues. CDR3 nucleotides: TGTGCCAGCAGCTTGCCCAGGGGGAATGAAAACACCATATATTTT. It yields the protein CASSLPRGNENTIYF. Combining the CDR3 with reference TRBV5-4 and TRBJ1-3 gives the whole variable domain ETGVTQSPTHLIKTRGQQVTLRCSSQSGHNTVSWYQQALGQGPQFIFQYYREEENGRGNFPPRFSGLQFPNYSSELNVNALELDDSALYLCASSLPRGNENTIYFGEGSWLTVV.

The CDR3 spells CASSLARTGGRRNSPLHF. The CDR3 DNA follows: TGTGCCAGCAGCTTAGCCCGGACAGGGGGCCGCCGTAATTCACCCCTCCACTTT. The rearrangement links TRBV7-2 to TRBJ1-6; TRBD1 aligns across 11 bases. The germline gives CDR1 SGHTA, CDR2 FQGNSA. V was pared by 0 bases and J by 6 bases, with 7 bases of the junction left unmatched. The CDR3 length is 18 residues.

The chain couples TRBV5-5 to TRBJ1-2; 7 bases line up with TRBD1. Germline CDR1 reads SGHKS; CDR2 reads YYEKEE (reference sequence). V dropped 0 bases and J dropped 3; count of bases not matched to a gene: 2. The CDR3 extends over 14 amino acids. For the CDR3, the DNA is TGTGCCAGCAGCTTGGGAACAGGGGACTATGGCTACACCTTC. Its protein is CASSLGTGDYGYTF.

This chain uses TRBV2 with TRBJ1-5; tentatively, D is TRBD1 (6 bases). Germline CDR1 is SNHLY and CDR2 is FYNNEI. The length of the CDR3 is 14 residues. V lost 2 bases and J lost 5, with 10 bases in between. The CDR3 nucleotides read TGTGCCAGCAGTGAACACAGGGACCATCAGCCCCAGCATTTT. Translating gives CASSEHRDHQPQHF.

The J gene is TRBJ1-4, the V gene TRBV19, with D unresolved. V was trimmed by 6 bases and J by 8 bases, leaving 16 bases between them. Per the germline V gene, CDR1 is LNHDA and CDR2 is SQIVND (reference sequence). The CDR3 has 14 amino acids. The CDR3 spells CASSAGMGKEKLFF. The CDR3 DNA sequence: TGTGCCAGTAGCGCGGGGATGGGAAAGGAAAAACTGTTTTTT.

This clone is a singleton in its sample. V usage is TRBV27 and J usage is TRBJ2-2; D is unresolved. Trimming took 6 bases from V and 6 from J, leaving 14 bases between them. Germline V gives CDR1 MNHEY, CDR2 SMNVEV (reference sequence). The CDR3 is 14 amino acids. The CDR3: CASRPTIWAGELFF. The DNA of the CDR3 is TGTGCCAGCAGACCGACAATTTGGGCCGGGGAGCTGTTTTTT.

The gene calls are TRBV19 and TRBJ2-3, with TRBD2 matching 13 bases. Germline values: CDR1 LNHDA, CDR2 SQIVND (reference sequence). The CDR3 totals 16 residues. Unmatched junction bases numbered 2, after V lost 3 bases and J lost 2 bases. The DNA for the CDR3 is TGTGCCAGTAGTATTACTAGCGGGGGGGACACAGATACGCAGTATTTT. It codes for CASSITSGGDTDTQYF.

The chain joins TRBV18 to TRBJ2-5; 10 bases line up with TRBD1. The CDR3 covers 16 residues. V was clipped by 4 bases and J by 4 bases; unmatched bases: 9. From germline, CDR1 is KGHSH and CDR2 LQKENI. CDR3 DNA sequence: TGTGCCAGCTCACGGAGAGACGGACAGGGGGGAGAGACCCAGTACTTC. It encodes CASSRRDGQGGETQYF.

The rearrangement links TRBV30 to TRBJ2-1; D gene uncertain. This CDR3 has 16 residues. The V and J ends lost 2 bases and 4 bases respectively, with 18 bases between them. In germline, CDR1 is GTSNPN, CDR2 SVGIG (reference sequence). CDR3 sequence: CAWSIRRETPYNEQFF. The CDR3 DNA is TGTGCCTGGAGTATCCGGCGTGAGACTCCTTACAATGAGCAGTTCTTC.

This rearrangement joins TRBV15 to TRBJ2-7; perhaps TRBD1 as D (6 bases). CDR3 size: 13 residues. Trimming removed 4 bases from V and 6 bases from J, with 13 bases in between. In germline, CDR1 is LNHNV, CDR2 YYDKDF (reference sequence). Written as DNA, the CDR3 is TGTGCCACCAGCAACGTCGACAGGTTCGAGCAGTACTTC. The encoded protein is CATSNVDRFEQYF.

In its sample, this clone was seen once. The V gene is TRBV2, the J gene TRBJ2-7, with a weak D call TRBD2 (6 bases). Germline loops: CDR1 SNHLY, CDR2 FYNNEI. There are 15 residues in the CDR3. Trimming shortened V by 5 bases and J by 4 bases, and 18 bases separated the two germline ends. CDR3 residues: CASSPDGGAVYEQYF. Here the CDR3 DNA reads TGTGCCAGCAGTCCGGACGGAGGGGCTGTTTACGAGCAGTACTTC.

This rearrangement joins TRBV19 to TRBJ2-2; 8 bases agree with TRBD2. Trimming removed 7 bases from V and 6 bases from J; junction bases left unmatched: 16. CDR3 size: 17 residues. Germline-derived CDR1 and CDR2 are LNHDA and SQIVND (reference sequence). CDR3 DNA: TGTGCCAGTACTCCAGGTTGGGTGCGGGGGGTTCCCGGGGAGCTGTTTTTT. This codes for CASTPGWVRGVPGELFF.

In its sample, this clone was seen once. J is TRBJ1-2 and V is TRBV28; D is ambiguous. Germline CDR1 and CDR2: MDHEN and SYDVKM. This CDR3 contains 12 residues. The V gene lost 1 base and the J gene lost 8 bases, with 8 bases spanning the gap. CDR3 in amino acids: CASSLSRSGYTF. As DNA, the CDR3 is TGTGCCAGCAGTTTATCTCGGTCCGGCTACACCTTC.